These T cell receptor beta chains were read from a single sample in a study of blood T cell repertoires in COVID-19. The assay was immunoSEQ multiplex PCR, and TCRdb's table has in-frame clones only and misses some. The sample has some 220,000 clones, 75% to 85% seen once. Sequencing input: peripheral blood. The receptor source for this set is a woman aged 70 to 79 with COVID-19, enrolled during active disease. The CDR3 runs from the conserved cysteine through the conserved F or W. D genes are given only for firm matches. Size is stated for part of the rows, as once, few or many counts, or as a class when the clone is expanded.

v_gene	abundance	d_gene	j_gene	CDR3nt	CDR3aa
TRBV7-9	NA	NA	TRBJ1-5	TGTGCCAGCAGCTTTGCAGGTCGGAATCAGCCCCAGCATTTT	CASSFAGRNQPQHF
TRBV2	NA	TRBD1	TRBJ1-2	TGTGCCAGCATTCTTACAGGGGTACCCTATGGCTACACCTTC	CASILTGVPYGYTF
TRBV18	NA	NA	TRBJ1-2	TGTGCCAGCTCACAACAGGGTTATGGCTACACCTTC	CASSQQGYGYTF
TRBV7-2	NA	NA	TRBJ1-6	TGTGCCAGCAGCGCGGGATCGGGTTCACCCCTCCACTTT	CASSAGSGSPLHF
TRBV2	NA	NA	TRBJ1-2	TGTGCCAGCAGTGCAGATACCTATGGCTACACCTTC	CASSADTYGYTF
TRBV5-4	once	NA	TRBJ2-2	TGTGCCAGCAGCTCCCGACTGGCGGGCGGGGAGCTGTTTTTT	CASSSRLAGGELFF
TRBV19	NA	TRBD1	TRBJ1-1	TGTGCCAGTACCTGGACAGGGGACACTGAAGCTTTCTTT	CASTWTGDTEAFF
TRBV10-3	NA	NA	TRBJ2-2	TGTGCCATCAGTGAGGGAGGGAACACCGGGGAGCTGTTTTTT	CAISEGGNTGELFF
TRBV4-2	NA	TRBD2	TRBJ2-3	TGTGCCAGCAGCCCCCCGGGTAGCGGGAGCACAGATACGCAGTATTTT	CASSPPGSGSTDTQYF
TRBV29-1	NA	TRBD1	TRBJ2-7	TGCAGCGGAACCGGGACAGGGGCCGGGGAGCAGTACTTC	CSGTGTGAGEQYF
TRBV24-1	NA	NA	TRBJ2-7	TGTGCCACCAGTGATTTCAGGGGCGAGCAGTACTTC	CATSDFRGEQYF
TRBV6-1	NA	TRBD2	TRBJ2-1	TGTGCCAGCAGTGGCCGACTAGCGGGAGATACCTACAATGAGCAGTTCTTC	CASSGRLAGDTYNEQFF
TRBV4-3	NA	NA	TRBJ1-2	TGCGCCAGCAGCCAAGGTAACACCGCTTATGGCTACACCTTC	CASSQGNTAYGYTF
TRBV3-1/TRBV3-2	NA	TRBD2	TRBJ2-2	TGTGCCAGCAGACACGAGGGACTAGCGCGAAACACCGGGGAGCTGTTTTTT	CASRHEGLARNTGELFF
TRBV6-5	NA	NA	TRBJ2-1	TGTGCCAGCAGACGCGGGTTCAGCTCCTACAATGAGCAGTTCTTC	CASRRGFSSYNEQFF
TRBV4-2	NA	TRBD2	TRBJ2-7	TGTGCCAGCAGCCCTGGACTAGCGGGAATCTCCTACGAGCAGTACTTC	CASSPGLAGISYEQYF
TRBV11-3	NA	NA	TRBJ1-2	TGTGCCAGCAGCTTAGCGTCCAGGTCGCAGCTCGGGGACTATGGCTACACCTTC	CASSLASRSQLGDYGYTF
TRBV19	NA	NA	TRBJ1-5	TGTGCCAGTAGTCCGGGGGTAGGGTATGGCAATCAGCCCCAGCATTTT	CASSPGVGYGNQPQHF
TRBV30	NA	NA	TRBJ1-4	TGTGCCTGGAGTCTTAATGAAAAACTGTTTTTT	CAWSLNEKLFF
TRBV28	NA	TRBD1	TRBJ1-1	TGTGCCAGCGGTAGACAGGGGAGTCTACGTGAAGCTTTCTTT	CASGRQGSLREAFF
TRBV9	NA	NA	TRBJ1-5	TGTGCCAGCAGCGTAGCCGCGGATAGCAATCAGCCCCAGCATTTT	CASSVAADSNQPQHF
TRBV3-1/TRBV3-2	NA	NA	TRBJ1-2	TGTGCCAGCAGCCAAGATTTGGGCAGGGTCTATGGCTACACCTTC	CASSQDLGRVYGYTF
TRBV11-3	NA	TRBD1	TRBJ1-2	TGTGCCAGCAGCGCCGGGACAGGGAGAAACTATGGCTACACCTTC	CASSAGTGRNYGYTF